Listed here are 6 T cell receptor beta chains from one sample, sequenced in a study of Ad26.COV2.S vaccination and SARS-CoV-2 variants. Method: immunoSEQ multiplex PCR; TCRdb's copy keeps in-frame clones and lacks some. The repertoire consists of 350,000 to 500,000 clones, with roughly 90% occurring once and the leading ten covering 10% to 15%. As for treatment: roughly 20 received Ad26.COV2.S at low or high dose, single or two shots; about 5 received placebo; per-sample allocation not given. Sampling occurred on day 63 after the first vaccine or placebo injection. The specimen comprised peripheral blood, sampled in a trial of Ad26.COV2.S vaccine versus placebo. These receptors were taken from a person aged 18-65 years who received the Ad26.COV2.S COVID-19 vaccine or a placebo.

V and J are TRBV6-4 and TRBJ2-7; TRBD2 might be the D (6 bases). V lost 2 bases and J 0 bases, leaving 11 bases between the germline ends. CDR3 size: 15 residues. CDR1 is MRHNA and CDR2 is SNTAGT in the germline V gene. CDR3 region: CASSDAGLNSYEQYF. CDR3 DNA: TGTGCCAGCAGTGACGCGGGACTGAACTCCTACGAGCAGTACTTC.

This chain uses TRBV5-1 with TRBJ1-1; a weak D match, TRBD1 (5 bases). Trimming took off 4 bases at V and 4 bases at J, with 20 bases between the two ends. The CDR3 extends over 16 amino acids. Germline loops: CDR1 SGHRS, CDR2 YFSETQ. In nucleotides, the CDR3 is TGCGCCAGCAGCCTCCGGGCCTCTAGGCAGGGCACTGAAGCTTTCTTT. Translating gives CASSLRASRQGTEAFF.

This clone was recorded once. The CDR3: CASSNSTDTQYF. CDR3 DNA: TGTGCCAGCAGCAATAGCACAGATACGCAGTATTTT. The chain recombines TRBV7-3 with TRBJ2-3, with D unclear. The CDR3 sequence is 12 residues long. V was trimmed by 5 bases and J by 0 bases, leaving 3 bases between them. The germline gives CDR1 SGHTA, CDR2 FQGTGA.

The chain recombines TRBV6-5 with TRBJ1-2; a possible D gene is TRBD1 (6 bases). V lost 6 bases, J lost 2 bases, and 16 bases lay in between. The CDR3 is 15 amino acids. In germline, CDR1 is MNHEY, CDR2 SVGAGI. The CDR3 loop reads CASRTARRGNYGYTF. In DNA form, the CDR3 reads TGTGCCAGCAGGACGGCCCGCAGGGGCAACTATGGCTACACCTTC.

The chain links TRBV28 to TRBJ2-3, with 7 bases identical to TRBD2. The CDR3 consists of 14 residues. V lost 3 bases and J lost 5; bases outside the gene matches: 5. The V gene's germline CDR1 is MDHEN and CDR2 SYDVKM. DNA for the CDR3: TGTGCCAGCAGTTTTGCGGGAGCTGAAGATACGCAGTATTTT. Its protein product is CASSFAGAEDTQYF. Full variable domain (remainder filled in from reference TRBV28 and TRBJ2-3): DVKVTQSSRYLVKRTGEKVFLECVQDMDHENMFWYRQDPGLGLRLIYFSYDVKMKEKGDIPEGYSVSREKKERFSLILESASTNQTSMYLCASSFAGAEDTQYFGPGTRLTVL.

This chain connects TRBV3-1 (or the pseudogene TRBV3-2) to TRBJ1-2; 10 bases fit TRBD1. The CDR3 covers 16 residues. V lost 4 bases and J lost 5; bases outside the gene matches: 10. Germline assignment: CDR1 LGHDT and CDR2 YNNKEL (reference sequence). The CDR3 nucleotides are TGTGCCAGCAGCCCCCTCGACAGGGGGCCCAGTTATGGCTACACCTTC. Its protein product is CASSPLDRGPSYGYTF.